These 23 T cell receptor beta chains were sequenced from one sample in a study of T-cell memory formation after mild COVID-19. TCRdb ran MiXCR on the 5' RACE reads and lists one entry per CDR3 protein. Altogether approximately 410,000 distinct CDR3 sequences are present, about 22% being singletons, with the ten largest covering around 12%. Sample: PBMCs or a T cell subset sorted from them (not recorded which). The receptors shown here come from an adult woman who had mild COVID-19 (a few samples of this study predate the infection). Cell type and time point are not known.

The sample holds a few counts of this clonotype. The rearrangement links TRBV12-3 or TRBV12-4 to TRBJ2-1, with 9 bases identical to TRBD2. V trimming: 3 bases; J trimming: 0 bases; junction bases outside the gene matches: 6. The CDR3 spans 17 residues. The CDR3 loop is CASSLGTSPRSYNEQFF. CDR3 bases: TGTGCCAGCAGTTTGGGGACTAGCCCCCGCTCCTACAATGAGCAGTTCTTC.

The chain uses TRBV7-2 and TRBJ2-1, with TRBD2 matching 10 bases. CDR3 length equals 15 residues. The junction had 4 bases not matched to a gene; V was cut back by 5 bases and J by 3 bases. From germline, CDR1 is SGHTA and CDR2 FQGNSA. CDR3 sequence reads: CASSQRLAGYNEQFF. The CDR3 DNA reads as TGTGCCAGCAGCCAAAGACTAGCGGGCTACAATGAGCAGTTCTTC.

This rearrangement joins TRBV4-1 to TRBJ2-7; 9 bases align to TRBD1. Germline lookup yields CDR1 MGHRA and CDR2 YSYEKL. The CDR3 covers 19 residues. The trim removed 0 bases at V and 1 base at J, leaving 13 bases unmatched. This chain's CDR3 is CASSQDRWVGQGPSYEQYF. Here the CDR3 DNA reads TGCGCCAGCAGCCAAGATCGTTGGGTTGGACAGGGGCCTTCCTACGAGCAGTACTTC.

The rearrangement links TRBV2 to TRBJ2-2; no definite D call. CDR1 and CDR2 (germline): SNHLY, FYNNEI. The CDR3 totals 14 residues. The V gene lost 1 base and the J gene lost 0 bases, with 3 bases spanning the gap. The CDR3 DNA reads TGTGCCAGCAGTGAAGATCCGAACACCGGGGAGCTGTTTTTT. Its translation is CASSEDPNTGELFF.

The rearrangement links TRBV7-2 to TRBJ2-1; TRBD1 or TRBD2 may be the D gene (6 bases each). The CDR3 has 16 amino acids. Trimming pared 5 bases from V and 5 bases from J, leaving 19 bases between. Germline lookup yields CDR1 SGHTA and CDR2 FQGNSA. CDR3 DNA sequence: TGTGCCAGCAGCGCCAGACTAGGGGGGATCCACAATGAGCAGTTCTTC. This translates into CASSARLGGIHNEQFF.

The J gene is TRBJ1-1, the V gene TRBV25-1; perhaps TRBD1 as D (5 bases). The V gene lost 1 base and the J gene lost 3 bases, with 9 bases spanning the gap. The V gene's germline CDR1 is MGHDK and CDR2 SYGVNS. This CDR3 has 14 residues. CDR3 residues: CASSELKTDTEAFF. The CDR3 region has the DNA TGTGCCAGCAGTGAATTAAAGACAGACACTGAAGCTTTCTTT.

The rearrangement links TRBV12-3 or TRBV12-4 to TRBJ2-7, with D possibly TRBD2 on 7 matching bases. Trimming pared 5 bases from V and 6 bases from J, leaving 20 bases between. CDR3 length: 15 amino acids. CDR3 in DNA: TGTGCCAGCAGTAACAACCTGGGGGGGCGGCGCGAGCAGTACTTC. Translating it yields CASSNNLGGRREQYF.

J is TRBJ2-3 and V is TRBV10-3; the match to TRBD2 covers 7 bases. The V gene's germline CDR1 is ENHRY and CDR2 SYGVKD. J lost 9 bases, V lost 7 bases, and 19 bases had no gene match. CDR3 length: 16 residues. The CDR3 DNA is TGTGCCATCACCCCAGACCCTAGCGGAGTCCTCCAAACGCAGTATTTT. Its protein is CAITPDPSGVLQTQYF.

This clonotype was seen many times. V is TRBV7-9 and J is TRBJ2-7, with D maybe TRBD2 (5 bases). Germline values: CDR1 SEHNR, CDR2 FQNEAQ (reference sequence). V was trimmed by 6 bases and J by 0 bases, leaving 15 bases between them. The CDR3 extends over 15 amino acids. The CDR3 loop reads CASSSTSGSSYEQYF. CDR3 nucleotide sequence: TGTGCCAGCAGTTCGACAAGCGGAAGCTCCTACGAGCAGTACTTC.

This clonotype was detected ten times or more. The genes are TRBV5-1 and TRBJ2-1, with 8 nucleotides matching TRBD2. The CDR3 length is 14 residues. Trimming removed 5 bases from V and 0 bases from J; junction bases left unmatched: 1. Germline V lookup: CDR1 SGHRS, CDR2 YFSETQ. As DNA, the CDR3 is TGCGCCAGCAGTCTAGCGGGCTCCTACAATGAGCAGTTCTTC. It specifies CASSLAGSYNEQFF.

CDR3 in amino acids: CASSLGIGGFQETQYF. The CDR3 DNA sequence: TGTGCCAGCAGCTTGGGAATAGGGGGCTTCCAAGAGACCCAGTACTTC. The genes are TRBV5-5 and TRBJ2-5; TRBD1 agrees at 7 bases. From germline, CDR1 is SGHKS and CDR2 YYEKEE (reference sequence). This CDR3 region has 16 residues. V shed 0 bases, J shed 1 base, and the junction held 6 bases outside the gene matches.

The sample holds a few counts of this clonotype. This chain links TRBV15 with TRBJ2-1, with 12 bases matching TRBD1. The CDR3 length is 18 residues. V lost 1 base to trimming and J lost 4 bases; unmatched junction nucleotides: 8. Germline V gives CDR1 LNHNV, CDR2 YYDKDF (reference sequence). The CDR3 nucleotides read TGTGCCACCAGCAGAGGGGACAGGGGGCTTAACAGGTACAATGAGCAGTTCTTC. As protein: CATSRGDRGLNRYNEQFF. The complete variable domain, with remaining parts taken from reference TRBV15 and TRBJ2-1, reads DAMVIQNPRYQVTQFGKPVTLSCSQTLNHNVMYWYQQKSSQAPKLLFHYYDKDFNNEADTPDNFQSRRPNTSFCFLDIRSPGLGDTAMYLCATSRGDRGLNRYNEQFFGPGTRLTVL.

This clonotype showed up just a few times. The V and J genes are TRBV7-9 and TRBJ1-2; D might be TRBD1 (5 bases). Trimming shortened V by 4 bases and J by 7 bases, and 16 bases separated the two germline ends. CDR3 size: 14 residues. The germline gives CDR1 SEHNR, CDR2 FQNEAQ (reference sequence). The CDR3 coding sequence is TGTGCCAGCAGCTACCCCCTGGGAGGGGTTGGCTACACCTTC. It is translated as CASSYPLGGVGYTF.

The CDR3 nucleotides read TGTGCCAGCAGCCGGGACAGGGGGCCAGGCGAGCAGTACTTC. It encodes CASSRDRGPGEQYF. This chain uses TRBV7-2 with TRBJ2-7; 12 bases are a match to TRBD1. The junction had 5 bases not matched to a gene; V was cut back by 5 bases and J by 6 bases. CDR1 SGHTA and CDR2 FQGNSA come from the germline V gene. This CDR3 comprises 14 residues. The whole variable domain, remainder taken from reference TRBV7-2 and TRBJ2-7, is GAGVSQSPSNKVTEKGKDVELRCDPISGHTALYWYRQSLGQGLEFLIYFQGNSAPDKSGLPSDRFSAERTGGSVSTLTIQRTQQEDSAVYLCASSRDRGPGEQYFGPGTRLTVT.

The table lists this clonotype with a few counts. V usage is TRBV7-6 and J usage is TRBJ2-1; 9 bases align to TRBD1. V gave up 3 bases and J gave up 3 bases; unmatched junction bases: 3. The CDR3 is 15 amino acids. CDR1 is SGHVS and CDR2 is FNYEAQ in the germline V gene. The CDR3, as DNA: TGTGCCAGCAGCTTTGGACAGGGGTACTACAATGAGCAGTTCTTC. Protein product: CASSFGQGYYNEQFF.

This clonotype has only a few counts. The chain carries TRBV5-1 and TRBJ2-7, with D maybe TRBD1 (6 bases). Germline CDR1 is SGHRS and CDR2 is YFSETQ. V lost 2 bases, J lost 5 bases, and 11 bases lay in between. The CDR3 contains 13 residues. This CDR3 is CASSFSQGNEQYF. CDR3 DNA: TGCGCCAGCAGCTTCTCTCAGGGGAACGAGCAGTACTTC.

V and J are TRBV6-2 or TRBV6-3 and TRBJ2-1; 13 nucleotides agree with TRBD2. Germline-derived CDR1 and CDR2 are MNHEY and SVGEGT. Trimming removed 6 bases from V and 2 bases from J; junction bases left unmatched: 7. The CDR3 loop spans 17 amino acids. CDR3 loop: CASSDPGLAGAYNEQFF. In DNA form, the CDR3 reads TGTGCCAGCAGCGATCCCGGACTAGCGGGAGCCTACAATGAGCAGTTCTTC.

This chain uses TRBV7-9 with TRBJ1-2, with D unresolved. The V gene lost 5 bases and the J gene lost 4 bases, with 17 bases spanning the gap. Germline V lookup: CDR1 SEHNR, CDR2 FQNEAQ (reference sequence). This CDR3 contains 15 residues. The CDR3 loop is CASSPTTRQPYGYTF. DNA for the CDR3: TGTGCCAGCAGCCCTACCACCCGACAACCCTATGGCTACACCTTC.

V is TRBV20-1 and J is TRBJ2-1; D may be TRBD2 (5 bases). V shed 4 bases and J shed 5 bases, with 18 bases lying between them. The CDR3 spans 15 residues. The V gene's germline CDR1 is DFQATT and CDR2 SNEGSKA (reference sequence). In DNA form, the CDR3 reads TGCAGTGCTACGGATTATAGGAGGTCCGACAATGAGCAGTTCTTC. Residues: CSATDYRRSDNEQFF.

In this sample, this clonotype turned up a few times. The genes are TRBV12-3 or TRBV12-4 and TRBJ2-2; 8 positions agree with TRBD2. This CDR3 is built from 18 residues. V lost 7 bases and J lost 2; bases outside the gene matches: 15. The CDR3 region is CASNTHGAAGVNTGELFF. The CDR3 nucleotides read TGTGCCAGCAATACCCACGGGGCAGCGGGGGTTAACACCGGGGAGCTGTTTTTT.

CDR3 in DNA: TGCGCCAGCAGACCGGGGAACACCGGGGAGCTGTTTTTT. This encodes CASRPGNTGELFF. The chain has TRBV4-1 and TRBJ2-2; no firm D call. Trimming left V 6 bases short and J 1 base short, with 6 bases between. The CDR3 has 13 amino acids. CDR1 and CDR2 from the germline V gene are MGHRA and YSYEKL.

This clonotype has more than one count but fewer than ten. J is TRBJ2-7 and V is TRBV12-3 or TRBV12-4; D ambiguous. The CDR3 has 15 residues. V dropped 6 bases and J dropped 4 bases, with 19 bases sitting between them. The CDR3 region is CASSPLVGRMYEQYF. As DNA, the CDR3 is TGTGCCAGCAGCCCCCTCGTGGGAAGGATGTACGAGCAGTACTTC.

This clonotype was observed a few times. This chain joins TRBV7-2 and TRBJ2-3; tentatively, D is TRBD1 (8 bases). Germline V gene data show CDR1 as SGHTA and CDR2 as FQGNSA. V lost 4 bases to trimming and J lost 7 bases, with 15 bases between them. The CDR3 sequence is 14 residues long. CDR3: CASSSGQGGNTQYF. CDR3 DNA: TGTGCCAGCAGCTCTGGACAGGGAGGGAATACGCAGTATTTT.